The entry below gives a single T cell receptor (beta chain) sequence along with its context. Per the authors' pipeline: Reference gene primer amplification yielded estimated nucleated cell counts. Repertoires were generated with immunoSEQ multiplex PCR, while TCRdb's copy carries only in-frame clones and drops some. The D gene and trimming were derived from the DNA, and the V and J assignments and clone size from that table. The data show about 480,000 clones, approximately 86% seen once. V trimming: 3 bases; J trimming: 0 bases; junction bases outside the gene matches: 6. The CDR3 runs to 17 residues. From germline, CDR1 is LNHDA and CDR2 SQIVND (reference sequence). The data are from a study of blood T cell repertoires in COVID-19.

The rearrangement uses TRBV19 and TRBJ1-1; 11 bases align to TRBD1. The specimen was PBMCs or T cells enriched from blood (not recorded which). This clonotype originated in a woman aged 60-70 years who had recovered from COVID-19. CDR3 DNA sequence: TGTGCCAGTAGTATCCTCGGACAGGGGGCCGTGAACACTGAAGCTTTCTTT. Translated, it gives CASSILGQGAVNTEAFF.